This T cell receptor beta chain was observed in a study of long-term antiretroviral therapy in people with HIV (dated by TCRdb to between 2020 and 2023). A note on the overall study: Collection of the earliest samples took place about a decade ahead of the 2015 WHO recommendation for immediate ART, at a time when ART was typically delayed until CD4 counts fell. A total of 192 cryopreserved PBMC samples were contributed to the cohort by 30 adults with confirmed HIV infection, with samples collected serially over a mean of roughly six years (range 1-12). Among the approximately 30 participants with HIV, roughly eleven were female. A retrospective serial study tested whether ART initiation and durable HIV suppression were associated with changes in peripheral blood TRB repertoire composition and diversity. No cross-contamination during QIAcube processing turned up in test extractions that ran a monoclonal T-cell line alongside about 30 polyclonal samples. Beyond this particular receptor, the publication reports: HIV repertoires had narrower CDR3 length ranges than controls, and the network structure suggested an antigen-experienced repertoire that shifted only slightly toward naive after ART. ART initiation was associated with a significant increase in TRB diversity, but diversity stayed significantly below transplant donor controls even after long-term ART. At every time point, the repertoire was dominated by expanded TRB clones first identified before ART initiation, although this dominance fluctuated and, in many PLHIV, declined after ART. Inferences about post-ART repertoire changes are limited because no data were available on ART adherence, viral resistance or therapy changes. Unsorted PBMC were profiled instead of sorted CD4+ and CD8+ T cells because pre-ART samples had limited cell numbers. Because PBMC availability was limited, only the TCR beta chain was sequenced, with no alpha chain pairing. The samples were dated from about 2004 to 2018, and the ART regimens that were used may be less effective than current ART regimens.

To note about this clone: It lacks a known antigen. No much larger clone exists at a distance of one base, and base qualities are not known.

The CDR3 measures 14 amino acids from cysteine to phenylalanine. Only the CDR3 portion is preserved as DNA: 42 bases, with reading frame beginning at the first base. The junction shows trimming of 0 bases on V and 5 bases on J, plus 7 bases between the germline ends. The germline V gene gives CDR1 as LGHNA and CDR2 as YSLEER. To be included, a participant needed at least one PBMC sample from before ART initiation plus at least two post-ART samples. Treatment was received in the United States of America by all participants with HIV. Cryopreserved samples of about 0.95-10 million PBMC were thawed and washed before DNA extraction. At the time of the earliest PBMC sample for each participant with HIV, ages ranged from about 20 to 54 years. Per participant, PBMC samples came from 1-4 timepoints prior to ART initiation and 2-8 timepoints following ART initiation, for a median of 7 samples. Serial HIV viral load, CD4+ T-cell count, ART history and demographic data were obtained for every participant. A Qiagen kit on a QIAcube was used to extract genomic DNA from unsorted PBMC, with samples processed in batches of 12.

The immunoSEQ hsTCRB v3.0 assay was used at survey level resolution for TRB variable region sequencing. TRB sequencing targeted a depth of 40,000-50,000 T-cell genomes per sample. Pooled TRB libraries were sequenced on an Illumina MiSeq with a v3 150-cycle kit. The study's processing was this. Repertoire analysis was run in R within a reproducible Nextflow workflow that covered QC, data transformation and analysis. Custom analyses were implemented in LymphoSeq2, an R package for AIRR-Seq data exploration. A few samples that produced fewer than 5000 total TRB sequences were removed, so 180 or so HIV repertoires were analyzed. Among the approximately 190 retained HIV repertoires, 55 to 65 were collected before ART initiation and 120 to 140 after ART initiation. Repertoires were downsampled to 5000 TRB nucleotide sequences, and summary statistics were averaged over 100 downsampling iterations. The analysis kept only TRB sequences whose CDR3 regions were at least seven amino acids long. Diversity was measured with a Shannon entropy-derived clonality score and the Gini coefficient. Repertoire networks linked the top 5000 CDR3 amino acid sequences whenever two sequences differed by an edit distance of one. For TRB CDR3 amino acid sequences, antigen specificity groups and MHC restriction were predicted with GLIPH2. CDR3 amino acid sequences were matched against VDJdb and McPAS-TCR to flag known CMV, EBV, HIV or tissue antigen associations. Pre-ART, post-ART and control groups were compared with Wilcoxon signed-rank tests and Holm-Bonferroni correction. Drawn from immuneACCESS, this table holds only the in-frame rearrangements with V and J called that TCRdb kept. Clones are partly lost; checked studies trace under half to an unresolved V gene and leave the rest unexplained. That table supplies the V and J calls and clone size; D and trimming were determined from the DNA. This sample comprises fewer than 35,000 clones, more than 95% of them detected only once. The leading ten clones occupy less than 3.5% of the sample.

The sample in question was unsorted PBMCs, obtained 6.9 years after starting antiretroviral therapy. The chain uses TRBV4-3 and TRBJ1-4; the D gene assignment is ambiguous. The receptor's source is a man aged 25-45 years with HIV. DNA sequence: TGCGCCAGCAGCCAAGACAGGATCAATGAAAAACTGTTTTTT. It encodes CASSQDRINEKLFF.